This T cell receptor (beta chain) was identified in a study of OX40 agonist ivuxolimab in advanced cancers. Study-wide results and caveats: No determination was made of the antigen specificity of the expanded peripheral T cells. At 0.1 to 3.0 mg/kg and by week 6, clonal expansion occurred in CD4+ and CD8+ blood T cells.

TCRdb's table, derived via immunoSEQ multiplex PCR, lists solely in-frame clones and lacks some. The data contain roughly 54,000 clones, about 83% of them singletons. Germline-derived CDR1 and CDR2 are SGHVS and FQNEAQ. V dropped 4 bases and J dropped 1 base, with 17 bases sitting between them. The CDR3 covers 17 residues. In the case of this clone: Its antigen is still unknown.

Samples were taken at baseline and on day 1 of cycles 4 and 7. The source material was CD4+ or CD8+ T cells sorted from blood, sampled in a trial of the OX40 agonist ivuxolimab. This sequence was found in an adult with an advanced solid tumor such as melanoma, head and neck, liver or kidney cancer. The V gene is TRBV7-8, the J gene TRBJ2-1; a possible D gene is TRBD2 (5 bases). As DNA, the CDR3 is TGTGCCAGCAGCTCCTCGGGGAGAAGAGGATCCTACAATGAGCAGTTCTTC. Its translation: CASSSSGRRGSYNEQFF.